This passage covers 20 T cell receptor beta chains from one sample sequenced in a study of PD-1 blockade in classical Hodgkin lymphoma. As to time point: newly diagnosed, previously untreated cHL patient sample. From thawed PBMCs, CD4+ T cells were purified using magnetic negative selection. Clones were sequenced by immunoSEQ multiplex PCR, and TCRdb holds only the in-frame ones, with some missing. The profile shows 20,000 to 25,000 clones, about 88% of them singletons. The sample taken for sequencing was CD4+ T cells from blood. The receptors here all came from a human donor with classical Hodgkin lymphoma.

The gene calls are TRBV7-2 and TRBJ2-1; D unclear. The CDR3 covers 15 residues. The V gene's germline CDR1 is SGHTA and CDR2 FQGNSA. V shed 3 bases and J shed 6 bases, with 15 bases lying between them. Here the CDR3 DNA reads TGTGCCAGCAGCTTGCAGCCCGTCCGTGGCAATGAGCAGTTCTTC. Amino acids: CASSLQPVRGNEQFF.

The chain employs TRBV19 and TRBJ1-5; 7 positions agree with TRBD1. V was clipped by 5 bases and J by 0 bases; unmatched bases: 4. Germline lookup yields CDR1 LNHDA and CDR2 SQIVND (reference sequence). CDR3 length equals 15 residues. CDR3 protein: CASSVRGNSNQPQHF. CDR3 bases: TGTGCCAGTAGTGTCAGGGGGAATAGCAATCAGCCCCAGCATTTT.

The chain uses TRBV4-3 and TRBJ2-7, with 7 bases matching TRBD2. Germline V lookup: CDR1 LGHNA, CDR2 YSLEER. The CDR3 totals 15 residues. Trimming took 4 bases from V and 3 from J; bases not matched to a gene: 9. CDR3 DNA: TGCGCCAGCAGCCGCCGGGCTAGCGGAAACTACGAGCAGTACTTC. It specifies CASSRRASGNYEQYF.

J is TRBJ2-5 and V is TRBV5-4; 10 bases agree with TRBD1. CDR1 SGHNT and CDR2 YYREEE come from the germline V gene (reference sequence). The CDR3 consists of 14 residues. J lost 6 bases, V lost 6 bases, and 8 bases had no gene match. The CDR3 loop reads CASTARDRGQTQYF. In DNA form, the CDR3 reads TGTGCCAGCACCGCCCGGGACAGGGGTCAGACCCAGTACTTC.

The rearrangement links TRBV4-1 to TRBJ1-6; D unclear. Germline CDR1 is MGHRA and CDR2 is YSYEKL. The CDR3 is made up of 15 amino acids. Trimming shortened V by 1 base and J by 0 bases, and 4 bases separated the two germline ends. This CDR3 is CASSQGTSYNSPLHF. As DNA, the CDR3 is TGCGCCAGCAGCCAAGGGACCTCCTATAATTCACCCCTCCACTTT.

The V and J genes are TRBV7-8 and TRBJ1-2; D remains ambiguous. Germline V CDR1 and CDR2: SGHVS, FQNEAQ. CDR3 size: 15 residues. V lost 5 bases to trimming and J lost 4 bases, with 17 bases between them. The CDR3 sequence is CASSPTSGKGYGYTF. DNA of the CDR3: TGTGCCAGCAGCCCCACCAGCGGGAAGGGCTATGGCTACACCTTC.

V gene TRBV15 combines with J gene TRBJ2-5; D perhaps matches TRBD2 (6 bases). Germline V gives CDR1 LNHNV, CDR2 YYDKDF (reference sequence). V was clipped by 2 bases and J by 11 bases, with 9 bases between them. The CDR3 is 11 amino acids. CDR3 nucleotide sequence: TGTGCCACCAGCAGAAACCGGGAGCAGTACTTC. Amino acids: CATSRNREQYF.

This chain uses TRBV6-5 with TRBJ2-5; 7 nucleotides match TRBD2. Germline lookup yields CDR1 MNHEY and CDR2 SVGAGI. This CDR3 has 14 residues. The ends lost 5 bases at V and 2 bases at J; junction bases unmatched: 5. In DNA form, the CDR3 reads TGTGCCAGCAGTCCCTGGACTAGTCAAGAGACCCAGTACTTC. This translates into CASSPWTSQETQYF.

J is TRBJ2-1 and V is TRBV4-2; 12 bases align to TRBD1. Germline V gene lookup returns CDR1 LGHNA and CDR2 YNFKEQ. The ends lost 5 bases at V and 8 bases at J; junction bases unmatched: 1. The CDR3 length is 13 residues. CDR3 region: CASSGTGGHEQFF. As DNA, the CDR3 is TGTGCCAGCAGCGGGACAGGGGGCCATGAGCAGTTCTTC.

A word on this clone: One end of the junction is discordant with germline, which a read error may explain. The chain uses TRBV7-2 and TRBJ1-2; D is unresolved. The germline CDR1 and CDR2 sequences are SGHTA and FQGNSA. This CDR3 is built from 15 residues. In DNA, the CDR3 is TGTGCCAGCAGTTTAGGGCAGAATAGTAAAGGAGGCTACACCTTC. Translating gives CASSLGQNSKGGYTF.

This clone has just one count. CDR3 DNA sequence: TGTGCCGGCTCGTTGGGACTAGCGGGGGGGCCGGGGGAGCAGTACTTC. Translating it yields CAGSLGLAGGPGEQYF. V usage is TRBV21-1 and J usage is TRBJ2-7; TRBD2 is the table's D call, not checked against the DNA. TRBV21-1 is marked as a pseudogene. This CDR3 spans 16 amino acids.

In DNA, the CDR3 is TGTGCCAGCAGTTACCCCGGACAGAACACTGAAGCTTTCTTT. Its translation is CASSYPGQNTEAFF. The chain couples TRBV6-6 to TRBJ1-1, with D maybe TRBD1 (5 bases). Germline CDR1 MNHNY, CDR2 SVGAGI (reference sequence). V lost 2 bases and J 1 base, leaving 8 bases between the germline ends. The CDR3 length is 14 residues.

The chain has TRBV4-3 and TRBJ2-1; D ambiguous. The CDR3 runs to 15 residues. Trimming cost V 4 bases and J 7 bases, with 17 bases left between them. Germline V gene data show CDR1 as LGHNA and CDR2 as YSLEER. The CDR3 nucleotides are TGCGCCAGCAGCCGGATAGGTAGTCTCTGGAATGAGCAGTTCTTC. It encodes CASSRIGSLWNEQFF.

The genes are TRBV5-1 and TRBJ2-6, with D perhaps matching TRBD1 (6 bases). The V end lost 5 bases, the J end lost 2 bases, and 20 bases lay between the germline ends. Germline lookup yields CDR1 SGHRS and CDR2 YFSETQ. This CDR3 comprises 18 residues. The CDR3 loop is CASRPTGTRRTGANVLTF. CDR3 DNA sequence: TGCGCCAGCAGGCCGACCGGGACAAGAAGGACTGGGGCCAACGTCCTGACTTTC.

This chain joins TRBV4-3 and TRBJ2-3; 14 nucleotides agree with TRBD2. Germline loops: CDR1 LGHNA, CDR2 YSLEER. The V and J ends lost 3 bases and 1 base, in that order; junction bases with no gene match: 12. The CDR3 is 20 amino acids. This chain's CDR3 is CASSQSTGTSGGGGTDTQYF. In DNA, the CDR3 is TGCGCCAGCAGCCAGTCCACCGGGACTAGCGGGGGCGGGGGCACAGATACGCAGTATTTT.

The chain employs TRBV7-2 and TRBJ2-7; D perhaps matches TRBD1 (6 bases). The CDR3 spans 17 residues. The V end lost 2 bases, the J end lost 3 bases, and 20 bases lay between the germline ends. CDR1 SGHTA and CDR2 FQGNSA come from the germline V gene. CDR3 in amino acids: CASSLLGRSRGGYEQYF. CDR3 coding DNA: TGTGCCAGCAGCTTACTGGGCCGTAGTCGAGGGGGCTACGAGCAGTACTTC.

The count of this clone is one. The genes are TRBV11-2 and TRBJ2-5; D possibly corresponds to TRBD2 (5 bases). The CDR3 runs to 15 residues. V lost 1 base and J 0 bases, leaving 9 bases between the germline ends. Germline V lookup: CDR1 SGHAT, CDR2 FQNNGV. The DNA for the CDR3 is TGTGCCAGCAGCTTAGGAAGACTAAACCAAGAGACCCAGTACTTC. Its protein product is CASSLGRLNQETQYF.

The chain is built from TRBV5-6 and TRBJ1-2, with D hard to call. Trimming took off 4 bases at V and 4 bases at J, with 11 bases between the two ends. Germline CDR1 SGHDT, CDR2 YYEEEE. The CDR3 is 13 amino acids. The CDR3 sequence: CASSTRGSYGYTF. The DNA of the CDR3 is TGTGCCAGCAGCACACGCGGGAGCTATGGCTACACCTTC.

J is TRBJ1-5 and V is TRBV7-2; D unclear. There are 17 residues in the CDR3. Germline V CDR1 and CDR2: SGHTA, FQGNSA. V lost 1 base and J 6 bases, leaving 19 bases between the germline ends. In nucleotides, the CDR3 is TGTGCCAGCAGCTTAGTCTTTCCCCCGAGGAGGAGTCAGCCCCAGCATTTT. It codes for CASSLVFPPRRSQPQHF.

This chain links TRBV5-3 with TRBJ1-5; TRBD1 matches 12 bases. TRBV5-3 is annotated as an ORF whose role is uncertain. The CDR3 contains 18 residues. With V trimmed by 7 bases and J by 8 bases, 19 bases remained unmatched. CDR3 sequence (DNA): TGTGCCAGAGCTAAACCGGGACAGGGGGCTGGACGCCCAAAGCCCCAGCATTTT. It yields the protein CARAKPGQGAGRPKPQHF.